The T cell receptor beta chain under discussion was sequenced for a study of cytomegalovirus exposure and HLA in healthy donors. Study summary: Both the roughly 120 validation repertoires and the 666 first-cohort repertoires used the same platform, as reported by a later analysis. Broader study findings: The study recorded about 160 TCR beta chains that were cytomegalovirus-associated.

In the case of this clone: Its specificity is unknown.

The donors were part of the validation cohort, which consisted of about 120 subjects and was separate from the first cohort of 670 or so subjects. Some clones are missing from TCRdb's copy, which holds only in-frame ones; the method was immunoSEQ multiplex PCR. This table holds 330,000 or so clones, about nine tenths found once. Trimming removed 8 bases at V and 0 bases at J, with 8 bases between. This CDR3 is 13 amino acids long. CDR1 and CDR2 (germline): KGHSH, LQKENI. The receptor's source is a woman aged 18-29 years in good health and CMV-seronegative. Sequenced input: PBMCs. V gene TRBV18 combines with J gene TRBJ1-5; D is uncertain. The CDR3 nucleotides are TGTGCCAGCACTCAAAATAGCAATCAGCCCCAGCATTTT. Protein product: CASTQNSNQPQHF.